Listed below are T cell receptor beta chains from one sample, sequenced in a study of blood T cell repertoires in COVID-19. The repertoire was sequenced with immunoSEQ multiplex PCR; TCRdb's copy has only in-frame clones and lacks some. The sample lists about 120,000 clones, 90% occurring once. Sequencing was done on a sample of peripheral blood. The receptors were gathered from a human donor with active COVID-19. The donor label of this sample is uncertain. The CDR3 runs from the conserved cysteine through the conserved F or W. The D gene is left open where the match is weak. Clone size is not always given. Where it is, it says once, few, many or a class for expanded clones.

CDR3aa,CDR3nt,abundance,d_gene,v_gene,j_gene
CASSLVTGAGNTIYF,TGCGCCAGCAGCTTGGTCACAGGCGCTGGAAACACCATATATTTT,once,.,TRBV5-1,TRBJ1-3
CASSFQGSMNTEAFF,TGTGCCAGCAGTTTTCAGGGATCAATGAACACTGAAGCTTTCTTT,.,.,TRBV27,TRBJ1-1
CASSLFPGGAYNEQFF,TGTGCCAGCAGCTTATTTCCGGGGGGGGCCTACAATGAGCAGTTCTTC,once,TRBD2,TRBV7-2,TRBJ2-1
CASSLRDRGRGEQYF,TGCGCCAGCAGTCTTCGGGACAGGGGGCGGGGTGAGCAGTACTTC,once,TRBD1,TRBV5-1,TRBJ2-7
CASSVDGWTDTGELFF,TGTGCCAGCAGCGTAGACGGGTGGACAGACACCGGGGAGCTGTTTTTT,.,.,TRBV9,TRBJ2-2
CASSRQTSSNYGYTF,TGTGCCAGCAGTCGACAGACGAGTTCTAACTATGGCTACACCTTC,.,.,TRBV6-5,TRBJ1-2
CASSPTGVRGYTF,TGTGCCAGCTCACCAACGGGGGTTCGAGGCTACACCTTC,.,.,TRBV18,TRBJ1-2
CASSVGGLAGELFF,TGTGCCAGCAGCGTAGGAGGGCTAGCCGGGGAGCTGTTTTTT,.,.,TRBV9,TRBJ2-2
CASSQAGQLNTEAFF,TGCGCCAGCAGCCAAGCGGGACAGTTGAACACTGAAGCTTTCTTT,once,TRBD1,TRBV4-1,TRBJ1-1
CASSLGQGFYGYTF,TGTGCCAGCAGCTTGGGACAGGGGTTCTATGGCTACACCTTC,.,TRBD1,TRBV5-8,TRBJ1-2
CASSYLGGGGTGTQYF,TGTGCCAGCAGTTACCTCGGCGGGGGGGGCACTGGTACGCAGTATTTT,once,TRBD2,TRBV6-6,TRBJ2-3
CASSLGQGLAKNIQYF,TGCGCCAGCAGCTTGGGTCAGGGCCTAGCCAAAAACATTCAGTACTTC,.,.,TRBV5-1,TRBJ2-4
CASSYPQETQYF,TGTGCCAGCAGTTACCCTCAAGAGACCCAGTACTTC,.,.,TRBV6-2/TRBV6-3,TRBJ2-5
CASRLVGQGANQPQHF,.,.,.,TRBV12-2,TRBJ1-5
CASSDTLAGVPYEQYF,TGTGCCAGCAGCGATACCCTAGCGGGGGTTCCCTACGAGCAGTACTTC,once,TRBD2,TRBV14,TRBJ2-7
CASSFYSNQPQHF,TGTGCCAGCAGTTTCTATAGCAATCAGCCCCAGCATTTT,.,.,TRBV12-3/TRBV12-4,TRBJ1-5
CASSERSRFYGYTF,TGCGCCAGCAGCGAAAGATCCAGGTTTTATGGCTACACCTTC,.,.,TRBV4-3,TRBJ1-2
CASSLITGQGNTIYF,TGTGCCAGCAGCTTGATAACAGGGCAGGGAAACACCATATATTTT,.,.,TRBV7-2,TRBJ1-3
CASRERGVTDTQYF,TGTGCCAGCAGGGAGCGGGGGGTCACAGATACGCAGTATTTT,.,TRBD2,TRBV2,TRBJ2-3
CASSYAGGPYEQYF,TGTGCCAGTAGTTACGCGGGGGGACCCTACGAGCAGTACTTC,.,TRBD2,TRBV19,TRBJ2-7
CASSPQGAGANVLTF,TGTGCCAGCTCACCTCAGGGTGCTGGGGCCAACGTCCTGACTTTC,.,.,TRBV18,TRBJ2-6
CASSDTGDNQPQHF,TGTGCCAGCAGTGACACAGGGGACAATCAGCCCCAGCATTTT,.,TRBD1,TRBV6-1,TRBJ1-5
CASSEAPGFSGNTIYF,TGTGCCAGCAGTGAAGCCCCAGGTTTTTCTGGAAACACCATATATTTT,.,.,TRBV2,TRBJ1-3
CASSPRQGVAYEQYF,TGCGCCAGCAGCCCCCGACAGGGGGTAGCCTACGAGCAGTACTTC,once,TRBD1,TRBV5-1,TRBJ2-7
CASSSGTASSGANVLTF,TGTGCCAGCAGTTCCGGGACTGCTAGCTCTGGGGCCAACGTCCTGACTTTC,.,.,TRBV6-2/TRBV6-3,TRBJ2-6
CASSPDTRYEQYF,TGCGCCAGCAGCCCGGACACACGCTACGAGCAGTACTTC,once,.,TRBV5-1,TRBJ2-7
CASPETPTMEQFF,TGTGCCAGTCCAGAGACTCCCACCATGGAGCAGTTCTTC,.,.,TRBV2,TRBJ2-1
CASSWDREDQPQHF,TGTGCCAGCAGCTGGGACAGGGAGGACCAGCCCCAGCATTTT,.,TRBD1,TRBV3-1/TRBV3-2,TRBJ1-5
CASSQVGGPNEQFF,TGTGCCAGCAGCCAAGTCGGGGGGCCTAATGAGCAGTTCTTC,.,.,TRBV3-1/TRBV3-2,TRBJ2-1
CASSYFGGPSNQPQHF,TGTGCCAGCAGTTACTTTGGGGGCCCGAGCAATCAGCCCCAGCATTTT,.,.,TRBV6-2/TRBV6-3,TRBJ1-5
CVSSLRTGATNEKLFF,TGTGTCAGCAGCCTACGGACAGGTGCAACTAATGAAAAACTGTTTTTT,.,TRBD1,TRBV16,TRBJ1-4
CATSDTLGQGGADTQYF,TGTGCCACCAGTGATACACTGGGACAGGGAGGGGCAGATACGCAGTATTTT,.,TRBD1,TRBV24-1,TRBJ2-3
CASRLPGLVGKETQYF,TGTGCCAGCAGACTACCGGGACTAGTAGGGAAAGAGACCCAGTACTTC,.,TRBD2,TRBV6-6,TRBJ2-5
CASSQGARGFGSNEKLFF,TGTGCCAGCAGCCAGGGGGCGCGGGGTTTTGGGTCTAATGAAAAACTGTTTTTT,.,TRBD1,TRBV5-4,TRBJ1-4
CASSLETGTEAFF,TGTGCCAGCAGTTTAGAGACAGGCACTGAAGCTTTCTTT,.,.,TRBV12-3/TRBV12-4,TRBJ1-1
CASSREVGGSNTEAFF,TGTGCCAGCAGCCGAGAGGTGGGGGGATCGAACACTGAAGCTTTCTTT,.,.,TRBV7-6,TRBJ1-1
CASNGRGGSNEQFF,TGTGCCAGCAACGGACGGGGGGGCTCCAATGAGCAGTTCTTC,.,TRBD2,TRBV9,TRBJ2-1
CASSQGLATDYEQYF,TGCGCCAGCAGCCAAGGACTAGCGACAGACTACGAGCAGTACTTC,.,TRBD2,TRBV4-3,TRBJ2-7
CASSVGDFSSYEQYF,TGTGCCAGCAGCGTAGGGGACTTTTCATCCTACGAGCAGTACTTC,.,.,TRBV9,TRBJ2-7
CASSSFRVRGYGYTF,TGTGCCAGCAGTTCGTTTAGAGTACGGGGCTATGGCTACACCTTC,.,.,TRBV28,TRBJ1-2
CAAAYRGANSPLHF,TGTGCCGCTGCTTACAGGGGCGCGAATTCACCCCTCCACTTT,.,TRBD1,TRBV10-3,TRBJ1-6
CASSIRLLGWNTIYF,TGTGCCAGTAGTATAAGGTTACTCGGGTGGAACACCATATATTTT,.,.,TRBV19,TRBJ1-3
CAWSVQFAGELFF,TGTGCCTGGAGTGTCCAGTTCGCCGGGGAGCTGTTTTTT,once,.,TRBV30,TRBJ2-2
CAWSPQGAGNQPQHF,TGTGCCTGGAGTCCGCAGGGGGCCGGCAATCAGCCCCAGCATTTT,.,TRBD1,TRBV30,TRBJ1-5
CAWEGGLDGNTIYF,TGTGCCTGGGAGGGGGGGCTTGATGGAAACACCATATATTTT,.,.,TRBV30,TRBJ1-3
CASSTTGQRNSPLHF,TGTGCCAGTAGTACGACGGGACAACGCAATTCACCCCTCCACTTT,.,.,TRBV19,TRBJ1-6
CASATGSSYNEQFF,TGTGCCAGCGCAACAGGTAGCTCCTACAATGAGCAGTTCTTC,.,.,TRBV5-6,TRBJ2-1
CASSTPGGEQYF,TGTGCCAGCAGTACCCCAGGGGGCGAGCAGTACTTC,.,TRBD1,TRBV2,TRBJ2-7
CASSLMQGGYEQYF,TGTGCCAGCAGCTTGATGCAAGGGGGCTACGAGCAGTACTTC,few,.,TRBV5-6,TRBJ2-7
CASRPRGAGYEQYF,TGTGCCAGCAGACCCAGGGGGGCGGGATACGAGCAGTACTTC,.,.,TRBV6-5,TRBJ2-7
CASSLAPTGVVGNTIYF,TGTGCCAGCAGCTTGGCACCGACAGGGGTTGTTGGAAACACCATATATTTT,.,TRBD1,TRBV5-5,TRBJ1-3
CASSTGIFYEQYF,TGTGCCAGCAGCACCGGGATATTCTACGAGCAGTACTTC,.,.,TRBV6-2/TRBV6-3,TRBJ2-7
CASSVGPRRENTEAFF,TGTGCCAGCAGCGTAGGCCCAAGACGGGAGAACACTGAAGCTTTCTTT,once,.,TRBV9,TRBJ1-1
CASSPQNKEAQYF,TGTGCCAGCTCACCCCAAAATAAAGAGGCCCAGTACTTC,.,.,TRBV18,TRBJ2-5
CASSISRGANQPQHF,TGTGCCAGTAGTATATCCAGGGGGGCAAATCAGCCCCAGCATTTT,.,TRBD1,TRBV19,TRBJ1-5
CATAGTGATYGYTF,TGTGCCACGGCAGGGACAGGGGCGACCTATGGCTACACCTTC,.,TRBD1,TRBV24-1,TRBJ1-2
CASSLAASGGRDTQYF,TGCGCCAGCAGCTTGGCGGCTAGCGGGGGTCGGGATACGCAGTATTTT,.,TRBD2,TRBV5-1,TRBJ2-3
CASSLWGLAGDLYNEQFF,TGCGCCAGCAGCTTATGGGGACTAGCGGGGGATTTATACAATGAGCAGTTCTTC,.,TRBD2,TRBV5-1,TRBJ2-1
CASSSKRGRGTDTQYF,TGTGCCAGCAGTTCAAAAAGGGGCCGCGGCACAGATACGCAGTATTTT,.,.,TRBV7-6,TRBJ2-3